This T cell receptor beta chain was identified during a study of shared clonotypes between healthy human individuals. Overall study findings and caveats: Non-shared clonotypes were found to have lower generation probabilities than the clonotypes that were shared by all four of the sorted-subset donors.

The investigators split CD4+ cells into a CD45RA+ naive subset and a CD45RA-negative memory subset. Each PCR replicate from the sorted subsets contained 200 to 250 ng DNA, which is some 30,000 T cell genomes. The repertoire was sequenced with immunoSEQ multiplex PCR; TCRdb's copy has only in-frame clones and lacks some. The data hold some 2.3 million clones, with over 90% observed a single time. A remark on this clone: Antigen unknown.

Sequenced: naive CD4+ T cells from PBMCs. Subset noted: CD45RA+ positively selected. This clonotype was obtained from a man between 18 and 29 years old in good health. Some clones in this sample may be carry-over from other donors' samples.

The CDR3 region is CASSLDSNYNYGYTF. The DNA for the CDR3 is TGTGCCAGCAGTCTAGACAGCAATTATAACTATGGCTACACCTTC. The chain has TRBV6-1 and TRBJ1-2, with D perhaps matching TRBD1 (5 bases). The germline V gene encodes CDR1 MNHNS and CDR2 SASEGT. The V end lost 5 bases, the J end lost 1 base, and 14 bases lay between the germline ends. This CDR3 comprises 15 residues.